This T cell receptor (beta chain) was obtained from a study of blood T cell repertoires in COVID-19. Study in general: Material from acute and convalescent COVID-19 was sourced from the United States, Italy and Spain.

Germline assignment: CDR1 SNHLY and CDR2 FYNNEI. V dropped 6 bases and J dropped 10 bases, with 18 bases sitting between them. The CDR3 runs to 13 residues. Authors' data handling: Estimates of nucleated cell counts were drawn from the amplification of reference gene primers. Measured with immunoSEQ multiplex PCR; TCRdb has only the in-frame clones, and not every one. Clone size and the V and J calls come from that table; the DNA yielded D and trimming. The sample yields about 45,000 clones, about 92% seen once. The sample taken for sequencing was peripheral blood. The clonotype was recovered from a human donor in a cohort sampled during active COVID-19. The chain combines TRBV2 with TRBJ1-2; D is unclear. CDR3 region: CASRGTPGAFYTF. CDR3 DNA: TGTGCCAGCAGGGGAACGCCGGGAGCCTTCTACACCTTC.